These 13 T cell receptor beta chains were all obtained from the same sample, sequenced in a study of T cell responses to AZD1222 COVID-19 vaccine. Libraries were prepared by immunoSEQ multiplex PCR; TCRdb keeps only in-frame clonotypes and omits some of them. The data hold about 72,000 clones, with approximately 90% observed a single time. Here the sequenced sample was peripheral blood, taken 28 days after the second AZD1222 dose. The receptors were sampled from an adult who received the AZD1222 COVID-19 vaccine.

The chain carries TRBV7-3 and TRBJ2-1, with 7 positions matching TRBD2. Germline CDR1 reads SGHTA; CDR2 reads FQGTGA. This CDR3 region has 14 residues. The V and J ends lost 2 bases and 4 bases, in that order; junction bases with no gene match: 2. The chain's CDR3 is CASSLAGVYNEQFF. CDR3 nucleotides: TGTGCCAGCAGCTTAGCGGGAGTATACAATGAGCAGTTCTTC.

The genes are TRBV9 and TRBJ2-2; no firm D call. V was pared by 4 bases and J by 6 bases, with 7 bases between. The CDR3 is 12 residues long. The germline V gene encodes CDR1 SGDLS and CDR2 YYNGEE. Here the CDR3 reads CASSPQAGELFF. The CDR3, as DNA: TGTGCCAGCAGCCCTCAGGCCGGGGAGCTGTTTTTT.

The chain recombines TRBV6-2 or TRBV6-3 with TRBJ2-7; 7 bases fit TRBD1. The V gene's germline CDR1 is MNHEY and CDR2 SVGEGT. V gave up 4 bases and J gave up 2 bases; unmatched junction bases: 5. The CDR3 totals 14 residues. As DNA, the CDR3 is TGTGCCAGCAGTTTATCCGGGACAGCCTACGAGCAGTACTTC. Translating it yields CASSLSGTAYEQYF.

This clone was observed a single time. The CDR3 nucleotides read TGTGCTAGTGGTTTGGAAAGACCCTCCTATCAGCCCCAGCATTTT. Amino acids: CASGLERPSYQPQHF. This rearrangement joins TRBV12-5 to TRBJ1-5; D gene ambiguous. CDR3 length: 15 amino acids. Germline loops: CDR1 LGHNT, CDR2 FRNRAP. Between the trimmed V and J ends, which lost 1 base and 5 bases, there was a span of 12 bases.

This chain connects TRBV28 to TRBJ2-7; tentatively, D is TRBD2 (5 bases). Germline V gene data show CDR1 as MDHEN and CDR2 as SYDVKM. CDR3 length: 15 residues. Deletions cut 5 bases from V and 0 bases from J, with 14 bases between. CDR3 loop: CASSNGLLRSYEQYF. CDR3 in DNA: TGTGCCAGCAGTAACGGACTCCTACGCTCCTACGAGCAGTACTTC.

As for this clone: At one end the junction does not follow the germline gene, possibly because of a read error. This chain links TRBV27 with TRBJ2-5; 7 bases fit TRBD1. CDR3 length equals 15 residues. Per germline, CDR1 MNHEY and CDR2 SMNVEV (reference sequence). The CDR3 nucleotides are TGTGCCAGCAGTTCAGCCGGGACAGAAATAGAGTCCCAGTACTTC. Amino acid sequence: CASSSAGTEIESQYF.

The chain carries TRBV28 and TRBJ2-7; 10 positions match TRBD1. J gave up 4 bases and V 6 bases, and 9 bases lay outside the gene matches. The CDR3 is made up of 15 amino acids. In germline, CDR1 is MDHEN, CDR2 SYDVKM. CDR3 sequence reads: CASSPPGDRGYEQYF. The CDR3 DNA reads TGTGCCAGCAGCCCACCTGGGGACAGGGGTTACGAGCAGTACTTC.

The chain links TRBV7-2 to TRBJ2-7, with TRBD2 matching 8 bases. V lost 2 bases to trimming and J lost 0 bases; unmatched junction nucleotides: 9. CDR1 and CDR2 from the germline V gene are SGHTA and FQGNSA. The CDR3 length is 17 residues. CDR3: CASSLRSGSAVSYEQYF. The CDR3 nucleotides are TGTGCCAGCAGCTTAAGGAGCGGGAGCGCCGTCTCCTACGAGCAGTACTTC.

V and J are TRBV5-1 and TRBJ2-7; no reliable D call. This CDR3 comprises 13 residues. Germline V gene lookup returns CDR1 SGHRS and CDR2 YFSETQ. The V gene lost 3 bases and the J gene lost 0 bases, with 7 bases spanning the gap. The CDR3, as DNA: TGCGCCAGCAGCTCTCGACCCTCCTACGAGCAGTACTTC. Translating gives CASSSRPSYEQYF.

The CDR3 coding sequence is TGTGCCAGCAGCTTAGAACTAGCGGGAGACTACGAGCAGTACTTC. Protein: CASSLELAGDYEQYF. The chain recombines TRBV7-2 with TRBJ2-7, with 11 bases fitting TRBD2. V gave up 1 base and J gave up 3 bases; unmatched junction bases: 2. CDR1 is SGHTA and CDR2 is FQGNSA in the germline V gene. The CDR3 loop spans 15 amino acids.

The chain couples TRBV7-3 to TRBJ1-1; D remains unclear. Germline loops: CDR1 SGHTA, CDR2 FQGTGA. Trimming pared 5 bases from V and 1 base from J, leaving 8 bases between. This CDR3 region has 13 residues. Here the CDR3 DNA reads TGTGCCAGCAGCCGAGACCAGAACACTGAAGCTTTCTTT. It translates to CASSRDQNTEAFF.

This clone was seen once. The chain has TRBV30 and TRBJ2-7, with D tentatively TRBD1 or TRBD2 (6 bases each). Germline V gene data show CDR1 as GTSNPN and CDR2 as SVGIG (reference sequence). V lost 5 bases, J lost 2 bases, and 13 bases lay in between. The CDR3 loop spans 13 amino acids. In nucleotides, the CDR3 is TGTGCCTGGGGTAGGGGGGCGACCTACGAGCAGTACTTC. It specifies CAWGRGATYEQYF.

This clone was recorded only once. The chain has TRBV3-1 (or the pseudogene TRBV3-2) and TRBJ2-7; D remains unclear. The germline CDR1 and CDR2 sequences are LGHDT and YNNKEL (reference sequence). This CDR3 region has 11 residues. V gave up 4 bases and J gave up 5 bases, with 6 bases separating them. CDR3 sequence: CASSLQNEQYF. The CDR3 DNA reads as TGTGCCAGCAGCCTTCAGAACGAGCAGTACTTC.